This T cell receptor (beta chain) was sequenced in a study of shared clonotypes between healthy human individuals. General observations from the study: Incomplete sequencing of sorted subsets was indicated by rarefaction despite large depth. Shared clonotypes: about 5.3% naive CD4, about 3.3% naive CD8, around 2.4% memory CD4, roughly 0.4% memory CD8. Across subsets, estimated richness was generally greater for naive than for memory populations. An effect of sequencing depth on clonotype sharing among donors was expected.

To note about this clone: The antigen is unknown.

The protocol was immunoSEQ multiplex PCR, while the TCRdb copy is restricted to in-frame clones and leaves out a portion. The top ten hold about 1.8% of the sample, which has around 2.1 million clones, approximately 94% seen once. The CDR3 extends over 15 amino acids. Germline V gives CDR1 MNHEY, CDR2 SVGAGI. V lost 5 bases to trimming and J lost 0 bases, with 10 bases between them. In the naive CD8 group, cells lacked CD45RO and were positively selected for CCR7, so terminally differentiated effector memory CD45RA+ cells were left out. This receptor was taken from a man in his late teens or twenties in good health. Some clones in this sample may be carry-over from other donors' samples. Material: naive CD8+ T cells from PBMCs. The gene calls are TRBV6-5 and TRBJ2-2, with no clear D. In DNA, the CDR3 is TGTGCCAGCAGTAGCCGGGTTTCGAACACCGGGGAGCTGTTTTTT. Protein product: CASSSRVSNTGELFF.